Given below is one T cell receptor (delta chain) in context. One end of the junction varies from germline; a read error may be responsible. TCRdb applied CATT to the RT-PCR reads for clone calling. The data contain about 1,400 delta-chain clones, 40% to 55% of them seen just once; the ten biggest clones take up more than 35%. The CDR3 is 19 residues long. Germline V CDR1 and CDR2: GEAIGNYY, EKD. This sample is part of a study of gamma-delta T cells after stem cell transplantation. Sequencing was carried out using gamma-delta T cells. The sequence was obtained from a human donor. It is not recorded whose cells these are; they may come from a transplant donor. The chain recombines TRDV2 with TRDJ1; D perhaps matches TRDD2 (5 bases). CDR3 nucleotides: TGTGCCTGTGACACCGTTCGTTCCCCTACTTTGGAGTACACCGATAACCTCATCTTT. This sequence encodes CACDTVRSPTLEYTDNLIF.